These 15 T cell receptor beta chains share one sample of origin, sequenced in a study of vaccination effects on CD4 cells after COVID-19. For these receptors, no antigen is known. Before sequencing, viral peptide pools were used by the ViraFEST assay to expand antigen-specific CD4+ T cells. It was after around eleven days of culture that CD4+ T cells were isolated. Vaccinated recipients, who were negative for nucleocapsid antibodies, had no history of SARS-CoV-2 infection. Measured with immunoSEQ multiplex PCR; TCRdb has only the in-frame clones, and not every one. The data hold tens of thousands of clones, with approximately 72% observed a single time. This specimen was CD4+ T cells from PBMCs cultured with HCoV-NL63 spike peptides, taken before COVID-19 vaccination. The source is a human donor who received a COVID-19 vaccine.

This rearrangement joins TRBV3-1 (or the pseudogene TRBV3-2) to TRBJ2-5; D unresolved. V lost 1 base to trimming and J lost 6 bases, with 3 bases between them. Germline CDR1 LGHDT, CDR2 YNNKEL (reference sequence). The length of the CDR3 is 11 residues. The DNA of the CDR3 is TGTGCCAGCAGCCAAGTAAAGACCCAGTACTTC. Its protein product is CASSQVKTQYF.

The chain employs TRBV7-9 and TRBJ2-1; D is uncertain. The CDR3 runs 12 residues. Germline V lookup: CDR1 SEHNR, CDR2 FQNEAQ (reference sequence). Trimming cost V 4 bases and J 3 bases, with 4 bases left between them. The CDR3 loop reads CASSWDYNEQFF. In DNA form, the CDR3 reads TGTGCCAGCAGCTGGGACTACAATGAGCAGTTCTTC.

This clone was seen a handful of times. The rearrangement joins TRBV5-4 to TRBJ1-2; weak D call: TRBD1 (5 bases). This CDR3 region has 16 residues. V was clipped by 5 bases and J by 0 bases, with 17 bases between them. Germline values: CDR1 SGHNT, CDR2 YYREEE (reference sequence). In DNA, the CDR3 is TGTGCCAGCAGGGGGGACCCAGTGGGTGCTAACTATGGCTACACCTTC. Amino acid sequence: CASRGDPVGANYGYTF.

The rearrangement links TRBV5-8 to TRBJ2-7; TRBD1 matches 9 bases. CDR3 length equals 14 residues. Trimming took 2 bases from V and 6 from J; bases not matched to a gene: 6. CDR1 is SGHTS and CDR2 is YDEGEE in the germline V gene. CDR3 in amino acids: CASSFAGQGSEQYF. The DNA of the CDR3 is TGTGCCAGCAGCTTTGCGGGACAGGGTTCCGAGCAGTACTTC.

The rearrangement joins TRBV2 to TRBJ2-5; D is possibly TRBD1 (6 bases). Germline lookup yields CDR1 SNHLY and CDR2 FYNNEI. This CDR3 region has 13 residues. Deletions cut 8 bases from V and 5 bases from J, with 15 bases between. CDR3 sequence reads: CASLRARGETQYF. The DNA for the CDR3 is TGTGCCAGCTTGAGGGCCAGGGGCGAGACCCAGTACTTC.

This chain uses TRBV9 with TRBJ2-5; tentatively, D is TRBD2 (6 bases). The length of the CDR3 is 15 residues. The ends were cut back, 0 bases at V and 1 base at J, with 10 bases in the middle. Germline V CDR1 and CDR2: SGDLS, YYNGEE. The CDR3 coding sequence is TGTGCCAGCAGCGTAGACACTAGCAGCCAAGAGACCCAGTACTTC. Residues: CASSVDTSSQETQYF.

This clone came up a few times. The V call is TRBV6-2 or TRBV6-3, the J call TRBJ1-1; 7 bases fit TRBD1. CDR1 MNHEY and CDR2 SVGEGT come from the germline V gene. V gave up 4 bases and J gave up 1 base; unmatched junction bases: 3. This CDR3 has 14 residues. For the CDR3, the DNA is TGTGCCAGCAGTTTCGGGACAGCGAACACTGAAGCTTTCTTT. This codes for CASSFGTANTEAFF.

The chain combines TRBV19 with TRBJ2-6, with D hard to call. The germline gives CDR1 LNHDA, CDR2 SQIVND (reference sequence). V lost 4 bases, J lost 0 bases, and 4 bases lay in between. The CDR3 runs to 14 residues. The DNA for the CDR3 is TGTGCCAGTAGTAGGTACTCTGGGGCCAACGTCCTGACTTTC. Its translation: CASSRYSGANVLTF.

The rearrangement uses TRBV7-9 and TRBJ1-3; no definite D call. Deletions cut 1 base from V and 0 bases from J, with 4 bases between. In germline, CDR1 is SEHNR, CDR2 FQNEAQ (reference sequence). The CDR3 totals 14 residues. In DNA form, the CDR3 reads TGTGCCAGCAGCTTAGGGGACTCTGGAAACACCATATATTTT. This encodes CASSLGDSGNTIYF.

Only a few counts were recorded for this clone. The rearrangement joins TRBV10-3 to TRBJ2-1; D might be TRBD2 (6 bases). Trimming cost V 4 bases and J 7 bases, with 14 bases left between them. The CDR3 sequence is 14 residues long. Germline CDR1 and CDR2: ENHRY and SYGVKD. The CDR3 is CAISVRDSANEQFF. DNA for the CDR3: TGTGCCATCAGTGTGCGGGACTCCGCAAATGAGCAGTTCTTC.

The CDR3 loop reads CASSLELSGNTIYF. The CDR3 DNA reads as TGTGCCAGCAGCTTGGAGCTCTCTGGAAACACCATATATTTT. V and J are TRBV7-9 and TRBJ1-3; D not certain. Trimming removed 3 bases from V and 0 bases from J, with 6 bases in between. The CDR3 spans 14 residues. Germline loops: CDR1 SEHNR, CDR2 FQNEAQ (reference sequence).

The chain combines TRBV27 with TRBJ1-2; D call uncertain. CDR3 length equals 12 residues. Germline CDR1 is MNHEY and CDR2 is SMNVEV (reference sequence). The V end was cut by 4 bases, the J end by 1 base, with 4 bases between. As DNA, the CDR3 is TGTGCCAGCAGTTCCGATAACTATGGCTACACCTTC. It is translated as CASSSDNYGYTF.

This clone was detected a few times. CDR3 protein: CASSREASGYTF. DNA for the CDR3: TGTGCCAGCAGCAGAGAAGCAAGTGGCTACACCTTC. The rearrangement uses TRBV3-1 (or the pseudogene TRBV3-2) and TRBJ1-2; D remains ambiguous. The germline V gene has CDR1 LGHDT and CDR2 YNNKEL (reference sequence). V lost 5 bases and J 7 bases, leaving 11 bases between the germline ends. This CDR3 has 12 residues.

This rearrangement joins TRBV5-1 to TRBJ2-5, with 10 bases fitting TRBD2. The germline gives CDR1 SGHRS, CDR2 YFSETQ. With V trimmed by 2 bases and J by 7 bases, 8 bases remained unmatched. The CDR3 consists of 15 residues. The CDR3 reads CASSFSAGGLSTQYF. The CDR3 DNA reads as TGCGCCAGCAGCTTTTCAGCGGGGGGGCTGTCGACCCAGTACTTC.

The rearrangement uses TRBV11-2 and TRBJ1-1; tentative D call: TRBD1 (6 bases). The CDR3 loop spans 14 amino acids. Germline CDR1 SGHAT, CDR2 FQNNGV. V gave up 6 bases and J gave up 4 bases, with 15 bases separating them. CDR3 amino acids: CASSTGTRGTEAFF. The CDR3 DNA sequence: TGTGCCAGCAGTACCGGGACAAGGGGCACTGAAGCTTTCTTT.